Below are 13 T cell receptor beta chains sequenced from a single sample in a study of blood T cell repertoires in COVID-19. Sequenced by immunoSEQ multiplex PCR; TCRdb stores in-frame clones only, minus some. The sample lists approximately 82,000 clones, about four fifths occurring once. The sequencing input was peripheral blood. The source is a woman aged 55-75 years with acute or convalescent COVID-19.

CDR3: CASSYLQGWNGELFF. The DNA of the CDR3 is TGTGCCAGCAGTTACCTTCAGGGGTGGAACGGGGAGCTGTTTTTT. The chain has TRBV6-5 and TRBJ2-2; tentatively, D is TRBD1 (6 bases). V was clipped by 2 bases and J by 7 bases, with 14 bases between them. Germline V gives CDR1 MNHEY, CDR2 SVGAGI. This CDR3 contains 15 residues.

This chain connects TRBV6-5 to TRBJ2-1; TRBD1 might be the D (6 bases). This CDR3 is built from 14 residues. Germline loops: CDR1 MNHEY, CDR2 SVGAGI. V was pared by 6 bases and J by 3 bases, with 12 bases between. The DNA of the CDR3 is TGTGCCAGCAGGAGGGCAGGGGACTACAATGAGCAGTTCTTC. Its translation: CASRRAGDYNEQFF.

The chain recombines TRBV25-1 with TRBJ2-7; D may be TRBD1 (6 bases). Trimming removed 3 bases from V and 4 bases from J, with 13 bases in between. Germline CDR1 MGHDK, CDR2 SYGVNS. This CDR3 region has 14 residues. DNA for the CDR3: TGTGCCAGCAGTGAGTACAGGGCGCAATACGAGCAGTACTTC. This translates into CASSEYRAQYEQYF.

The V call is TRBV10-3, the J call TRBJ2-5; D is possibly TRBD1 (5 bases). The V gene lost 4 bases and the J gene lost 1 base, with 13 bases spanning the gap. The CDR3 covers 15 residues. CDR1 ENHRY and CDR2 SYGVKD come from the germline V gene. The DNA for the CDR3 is TGTGCCATCAGTGTTGGGGCGGTTAGCCAAGAGACCCAGTACTTC. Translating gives CAISVGAVSQETQYF.

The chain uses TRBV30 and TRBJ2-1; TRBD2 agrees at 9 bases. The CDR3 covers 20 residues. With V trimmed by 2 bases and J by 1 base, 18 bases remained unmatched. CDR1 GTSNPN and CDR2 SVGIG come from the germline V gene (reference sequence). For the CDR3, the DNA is TGTGCCTGGAGTCCTCAAGGGTTTGGTAGCGGGAGAGGGTCCTACAATGAGCAGTTCTTC. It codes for CAWSPQGFGSGRGSYNEQFF.

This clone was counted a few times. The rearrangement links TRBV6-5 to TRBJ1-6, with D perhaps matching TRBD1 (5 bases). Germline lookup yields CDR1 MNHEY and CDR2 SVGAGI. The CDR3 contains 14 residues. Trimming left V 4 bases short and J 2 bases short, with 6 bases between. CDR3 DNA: TGTGCCAGCAGTTCAGGGCCCTATAATTCACCCCTCCACTTT. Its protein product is CASSSGPYNSPLHF.

The CDR3 sequence: CATSRAQGAKIETQYF. DNA for the CDR3: TGTGCCACCAGCAGGGCACAGGGGGCTAAAATAGAGACCCAGTACTTC. The genes are TRBV15 and TRBJ2-5, with TRBD1 matching 9 bases. The CDR3 runs 16 residues. Germline CDR1 is LNHNV and CDR2 is YYDKDF (reference sequence). V lost 3 bases to trimming and J lost 4 bases; unmatched junction nucleotides: 9.

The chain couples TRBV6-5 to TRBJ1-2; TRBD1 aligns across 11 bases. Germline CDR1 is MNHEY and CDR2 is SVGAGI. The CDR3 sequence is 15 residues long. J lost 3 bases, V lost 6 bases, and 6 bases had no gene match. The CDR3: CASSGDRGKDYGYTF. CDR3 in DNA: TGTGCCAGCAGCGGGGACAGGGGGAAGGACTATGGCTACACCTTC.

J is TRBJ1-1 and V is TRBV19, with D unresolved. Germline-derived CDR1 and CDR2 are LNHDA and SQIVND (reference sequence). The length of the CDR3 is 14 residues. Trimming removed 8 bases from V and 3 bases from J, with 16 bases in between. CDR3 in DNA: TGTGCCAGTTCTTCCTCTGCTGGAGACACTGAAGCTTTCTTT. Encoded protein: CASSSSAGDTEAFF. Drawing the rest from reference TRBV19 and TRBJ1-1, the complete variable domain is DGGITQSPKYLFRKEGQNVTLSCEQNLNHDAMYWYRQDPGQGLRLIYYSQIVNDFQKGDIAEGYSVSREKKESFPLTVTSAQKNPTAFYLCASSSSAGDTEAFFGQGTRLTVV.

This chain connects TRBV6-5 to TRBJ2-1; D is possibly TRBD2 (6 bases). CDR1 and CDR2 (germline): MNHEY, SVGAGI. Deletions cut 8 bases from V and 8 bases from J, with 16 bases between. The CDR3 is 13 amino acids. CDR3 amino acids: CASGGLGIDEQFF. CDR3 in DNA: TGTGCCAGCGGGGGGTTAGGTATCGATGAGCAGTTCTTC.

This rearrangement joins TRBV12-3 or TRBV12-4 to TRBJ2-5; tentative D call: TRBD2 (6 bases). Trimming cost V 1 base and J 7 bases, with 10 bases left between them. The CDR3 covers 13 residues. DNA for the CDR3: TGTGCCAGCAGTTTAGATTTGGGGGGGACCCAGTACTTC. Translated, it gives CASSLDLGGTQYF.

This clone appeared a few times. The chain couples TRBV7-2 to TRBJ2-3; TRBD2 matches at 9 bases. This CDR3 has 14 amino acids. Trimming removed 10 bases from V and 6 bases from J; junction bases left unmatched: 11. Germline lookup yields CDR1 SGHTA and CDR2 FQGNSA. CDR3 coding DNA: TGTGCCACCAACCCCCTAGCGGGGTCCGATACGCAGTATTTT. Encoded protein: CATNPLAGSDTQYF.

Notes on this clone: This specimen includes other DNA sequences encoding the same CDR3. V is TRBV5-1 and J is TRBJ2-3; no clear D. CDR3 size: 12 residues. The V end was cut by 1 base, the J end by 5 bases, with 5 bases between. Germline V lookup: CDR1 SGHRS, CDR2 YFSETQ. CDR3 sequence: CASSLPGDTQYF. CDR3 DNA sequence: TGCGCCAGCAGCTTGCCAGGAGATACGCAGTATTTT.